The present T cell receptor beta chain was sequenced within a study of T cell clonotyping in hematopoietic cell transplantation (dated by TCRdb to the early 2020s). About the study as a whole: In the study, approximately 140 blood samples were gathered from 40 or so consecutive transplant recipients and their related donors. Patient recruitment ran from 2015 to January 2017, and follow-up continued until late 2020 or death.

Including cysteine and phenylalanine, the CDR3 has 13 amino acids. CDR3 DNA is the only sequence kept; it has 39 bases, read in frame from the first base. Trimming at the junction amounts to 6 bases on V and 6 bases on J, and the germline ends lie 11 bases apart. Based on the germline V gene (reference sequence), the CDR1 and CDR2 sequences are MNHNY and SVGAGI. The time point label for this specimen denotes: 180 days after allo-HCT. Recipient blood was collected about 28 days before transplant and at days 30, 100 and 180 after transplant. Nuclei Lysis Solution was used to extract genomic DNA from fresh or cryopreserved unfractionated peripheral blood mononuclear cells. Concerning this clone: What this receptor recognizes is not known. There are no base qualities to consult, and no much larger clone falls within one base.

The investigation overall reported the following: Inverse Simpson Index values from donors and from recipients before transplant predicted broader TCR repertoire diversity after transplant. The sample size was limited, and because cells were not sorted, the contributions of CD4 and CD8 repertoires could not be separated. After transplant, TCR diversity in recipients dropped, and pathologically expanded clonotypes increased progressively from day 30 to day 180. Just a small fraction of recipient repertoires overlapped with donor repertoires, and more than 97% appeared de novo at the given depth.

With the immunoSEQ assay, which is a bias-controlled multiplex PCR relying on V- and J-specific primers, TCR beta CDR3 regions were amplified from genomic DNA. In a second PCR step, the CDR3 amplicons were tagged with a proprietary barcode plus Illumina adapter sequences. CDR3 libraries were sequenced on an Illumina MiSeq instrument. In the original analysis: Export and quality control were performed with immunoSEQ Analyzer 3.0, and downstream analyses were performed with R Bioconductor and Immunarch. Only productive rearrangements in the normalized downsampled data set were used to calculate repertoire metrics. Pathologically expanded clonotypes were defined as those larger than 5 templates in the normalized cohort. The Inverse Simpson Index served as the measure of repertoire diversity. To capture all clonotypes, the CMV-specificity analyses were run on the non-normalized data set. Drawn from immuneACCESS, this table holds only the in-frame rearrangements with V and J called that TCRdb kept. Clones are partly lost; checked studies trace under half to an unresolved V gene and leave the rest unexplained. V and J calls and clone size are those listed in that table; D and trimming were worked out from the DNA. Present in this sample are 5,500 to 7,000 clones, around 85% of which were seen just once. Roughly 15% of the sample is in the top ten clones.

The TCR originated in a female patient in her forties or fifties who had an allogeneic stem cell transplant from an unrelated donor, so the T cells may come from the graft donor. Some clones in this sample may be carry-over from other donors' samples. The chain employs TRBV6-6 and TRBJ2-2; the D gene identity is not certain. This sample comprised peripheral blood mononuclear cells, obtained 180 days after allogeneic stem cell transplant. This receptor carries the CDR3 CASSRGDAGELFF. DNA sequence: TGTGCCAGCAGCCGCGGTGATGCCGGGGAGCTGTTTTTT.